The 8 T cell receptor beta chains given below trace back to one sample, sequenced in a study of T cells expressing NK-cell markers. TCRdb re-called the 5' RACE reads and gives one entry per CDR3 protein, without DNA. Its clone listing holds 120,000 to 150,000 distinct CDR3 sequences. Sequenced material: blood T cells: a sorted CD56 or NKG2C T cell subset, CD4+ or CD8+ T cells, or bulk PBMC T cells (not recorded which). These receptors all stem from a man younger than 35 in good health.

The V call is TRBV6-1, the J call TRBJ2-7; as DNA is missing, the TRBD1 call by TCRdb cannot be tested. Per germline, CDR1 MNHNS and CDR2 SASEGT. The CDR3 sequence is 14 residues long. The CDR3 loop reads CASSPGTGGLEQYF.

The chain employs TRBV10-3 and TRBJ2-1; TCRdb lists TRBD2, though no DNA is available to test this call. Germline V lookup: CDR1 ENHRY, CDR2 SYGVKD. This CDR3 has 17 residues. CDR3 residues: CAISESPLAGGPNEQFF.

J is TRBJ1-5 and V is TRBV12-3 or TRBV12-4. The CDR3 contains 14 residues. The CDR3 is CASSPRYSNQPQHF.

CDR3 protein: CASSTLQDNEQFF. The chain has TRBV5-4 and TRBJ2-1. The CDR3 runs to 13 residues. Germline-derived CDR1 and CDR2 are SGHNT and YYREEE (reference sequence).

This chain links TRBV4-2 with TRBJ1-5; lacking DNA, the TRBD1 call made by TCRdb goes unchecked. This CDR3 is built from 16 residues. Germline V gene lookup returns CDR1 LGHNA and CDR2 YNFKEQ. The CDR3 sequence is CASSQGKTVSNQPQHF.

This chain connects TRBV7-9 to TRBJ2-7; with no DNA, the TCRdb D assignment of TRBD1 cannot be verified. Germline V gives CDR1 SEHNR, CDR2 FQNEAQ (reference sequence). The CDR3 has 15 residues. The CDR3 is CASSPRDRKNYEQYF.

The chain carries TRBV30 and TRBJ2-5; the D call from TCRdb, TRBD2, cannot be confirmed without DNA. This CDR3 is built from 13 residues. Germline V gene sequence: CDR1 GTSNPN, CDR2 SVGIG (reference sequence). Here the CDR3 reads CAWSKGGRETQYF.

The chain's CDR3 is CASSQDGRDTWGQETQYF. The chain couples TRBV4-1 to TRBJ2-5; TCRdb's D gene call, TRBD1, goes unchecked for lack of DNA. The germline V gene encodes CDR1 MGHRA and CDR2 YSYEKL. This CDR3 is 18 amino acids long.